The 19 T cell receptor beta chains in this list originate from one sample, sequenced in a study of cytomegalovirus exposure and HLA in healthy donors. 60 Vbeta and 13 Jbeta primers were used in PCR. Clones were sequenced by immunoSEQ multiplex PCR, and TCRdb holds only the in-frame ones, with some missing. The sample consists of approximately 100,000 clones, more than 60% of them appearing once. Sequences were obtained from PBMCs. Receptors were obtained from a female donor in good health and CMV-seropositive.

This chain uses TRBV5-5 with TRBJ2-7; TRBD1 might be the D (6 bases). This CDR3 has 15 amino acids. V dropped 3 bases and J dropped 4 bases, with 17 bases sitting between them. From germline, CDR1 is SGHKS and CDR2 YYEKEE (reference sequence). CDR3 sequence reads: CASSSLAQGPYEQYF. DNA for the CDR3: TGTGCCAGCAGCTCGCTAGCCCAGGGGCCGTACGAGCAGTACTTC.

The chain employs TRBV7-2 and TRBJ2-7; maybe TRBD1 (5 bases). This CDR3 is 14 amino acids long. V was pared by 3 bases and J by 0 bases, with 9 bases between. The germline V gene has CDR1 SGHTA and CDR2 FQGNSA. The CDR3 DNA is TGTGCCAGCAGCTTTACGACAGACTCCTACGAGCAGTACTTC. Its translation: CASSFTTDSYEQYF.

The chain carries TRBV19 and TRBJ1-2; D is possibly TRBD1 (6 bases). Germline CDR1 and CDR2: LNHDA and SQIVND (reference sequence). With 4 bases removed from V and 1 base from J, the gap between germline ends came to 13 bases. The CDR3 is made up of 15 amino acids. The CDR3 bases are TGTGCCAGTAGTACCCGACAGGCATTTAACTATGGCTACACCTTC. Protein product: CASSTRQAFNYGYTF.

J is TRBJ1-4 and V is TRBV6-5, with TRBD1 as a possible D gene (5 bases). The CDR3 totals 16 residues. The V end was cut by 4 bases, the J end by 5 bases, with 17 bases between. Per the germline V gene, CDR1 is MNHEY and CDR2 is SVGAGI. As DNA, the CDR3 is TGTGCCAGCAGTTTATCTCGACAGATAAAGAATGAAAAACTGTTTTTT. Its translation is CASSLSRQIKNEKLFF.

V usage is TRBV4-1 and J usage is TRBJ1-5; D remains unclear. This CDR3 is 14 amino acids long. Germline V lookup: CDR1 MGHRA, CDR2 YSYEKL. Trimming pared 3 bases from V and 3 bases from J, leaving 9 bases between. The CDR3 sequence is CASSQAVINQPQHF. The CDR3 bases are TGCGCCAGCAGCCAGGCGGTAATCAATCAGCCCCAGCATTTT.

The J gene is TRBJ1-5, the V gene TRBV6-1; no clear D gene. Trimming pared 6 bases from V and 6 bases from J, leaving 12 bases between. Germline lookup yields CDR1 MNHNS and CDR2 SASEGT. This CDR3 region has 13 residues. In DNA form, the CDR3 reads TGTGCCAGCAGCGGGGAGCGCGGTCAGCCCCAGCATTTT. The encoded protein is CASSGERGQPQHF.

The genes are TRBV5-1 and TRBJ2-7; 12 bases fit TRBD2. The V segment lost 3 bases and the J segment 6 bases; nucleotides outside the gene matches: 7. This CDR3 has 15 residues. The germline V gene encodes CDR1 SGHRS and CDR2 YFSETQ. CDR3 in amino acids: CASSYISSGRGEQYF. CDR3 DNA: TGCGCCAGCAGCTACATCTCTAGCGGGAGGGGCGAGCAGTACTTC. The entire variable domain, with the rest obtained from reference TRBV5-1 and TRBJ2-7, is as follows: KAGVTQTPRYLIKTRGQQVTLSCSPISGHRSVSWYQQTPGQGLQFLFEYFSETQRNKGNFPGRFSGRQFSNSRSEMNVSTLELGDSALYLCASSYISSGRGEQYFGPGTRLTVT.

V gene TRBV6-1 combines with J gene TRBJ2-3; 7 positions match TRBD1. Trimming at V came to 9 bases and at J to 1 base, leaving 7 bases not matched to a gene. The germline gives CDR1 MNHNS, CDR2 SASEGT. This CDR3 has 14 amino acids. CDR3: CASRDSVGTDTQYF. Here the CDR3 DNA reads TGTGCCAGTAGGGACAGCGTGGGCACAGATACGCAGTATTTT.

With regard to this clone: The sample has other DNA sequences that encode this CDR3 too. CDR3 protein: CASSLGSSGRASSDTQYF. The CDR3 DNA sequence: TGTGCCAGCAGCCTAGGGTCTAGCGGGAGGGCCTCGTCAGATACGCAGTATTTT. The J gene is TRBJ2-3, the V gene TRBV7-9; 12 bases align to TRBD2. The CDR3 is made up of 18 amino acids. Germline trimming cut 5 bases from V and 4 bases from J; bases unmatched to any gene: 13. Per the germline V gene, CDR1 is SEHNR and CDR2 is FQNEAQ (reference sequence).

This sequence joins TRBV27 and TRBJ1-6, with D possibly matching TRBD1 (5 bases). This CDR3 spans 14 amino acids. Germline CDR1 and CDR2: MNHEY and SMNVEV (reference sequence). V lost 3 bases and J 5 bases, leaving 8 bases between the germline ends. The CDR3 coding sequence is TGTGCCAGCAGTTTTCAGGGTAATAATTCACCCCTCCACTTT. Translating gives CASSFQGNNSPLHF.

The CDR3 DNA is TGTGCCAGCAGCCCGACCCAGGGAAATCAGCCCCAGCATTTT. Translating gives CASSPTQGNQPQHF. The chain is built from TRBV6-5 and TRBJ1-5; D possibly corresponds to TRBD1 (5 bases). CDR3 length equals 14 residues. Germline V gene sequence: CDR1 MNHEY, CDR2 SVGAGI. V gave up 6 bases and J gave up 4 bases, with 13 bases separating them.

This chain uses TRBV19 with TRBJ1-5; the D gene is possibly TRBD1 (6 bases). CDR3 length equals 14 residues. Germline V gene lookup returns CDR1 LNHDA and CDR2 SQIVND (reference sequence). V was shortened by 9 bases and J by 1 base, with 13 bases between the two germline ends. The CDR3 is CASCRGLSNQPQHF. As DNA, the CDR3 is TGTGCCAGCTGCAGGGGTTTGAGCAATCAGCCCCAGCATTTT. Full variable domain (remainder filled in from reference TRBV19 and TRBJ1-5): DGGITQSPKYLFRKEGQNVTLSCEQNLNHDAMYWYRQDPGQGLRLIYYSQIVNDFQKGDIAEGYSVSREKKESFPLTVTSAQKNPTAFYLCASCRGLSNQPQHFGDGTRLSIL.

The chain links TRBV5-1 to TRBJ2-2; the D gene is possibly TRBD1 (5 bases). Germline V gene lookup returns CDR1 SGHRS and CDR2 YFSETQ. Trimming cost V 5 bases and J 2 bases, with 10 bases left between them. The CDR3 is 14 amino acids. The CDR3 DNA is TGCGCCAGCAGGTCGGACACAAACACCGGGGAGCTGTTTTTT. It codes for CASRSDTNTGELFF.

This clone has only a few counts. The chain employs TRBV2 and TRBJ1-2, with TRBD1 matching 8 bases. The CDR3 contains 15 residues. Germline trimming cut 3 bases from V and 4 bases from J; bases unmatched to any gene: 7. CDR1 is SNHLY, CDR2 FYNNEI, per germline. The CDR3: CASSEGADRVYGYTF. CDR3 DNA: TGTGCCAGCAGTGAGGGGGCGGACAGGGTCTATGGCTACACCTTC.

The chain's CDR3 is CASTRDSPYEQYF. Written as DNA, the CDR3 is TGTGCCAGCACCAGGGACAGTCCCTACGAGCAGTACTTC. V and J are TRBV7-9 and TRBJ2-7; 7 bases are shared with TRBD1. V gave up 7 bases and J gave up 2 bases; unmatched junction bases: 5. Germline V gene data show CDR1 as SEHNR and CDR2 as FQNEAQ (reference sequence). This CDR3 has 13 residues.

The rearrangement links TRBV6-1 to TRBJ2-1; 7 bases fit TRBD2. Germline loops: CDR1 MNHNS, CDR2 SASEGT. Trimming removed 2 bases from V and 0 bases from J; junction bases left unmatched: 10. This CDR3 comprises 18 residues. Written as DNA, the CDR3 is TGTGCCAGCAGTGAACGGCTAGCGGTGATTAGCTCCTACAATGAGCAGTTCTTC. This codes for CASSERLAVISSYNEQFF.

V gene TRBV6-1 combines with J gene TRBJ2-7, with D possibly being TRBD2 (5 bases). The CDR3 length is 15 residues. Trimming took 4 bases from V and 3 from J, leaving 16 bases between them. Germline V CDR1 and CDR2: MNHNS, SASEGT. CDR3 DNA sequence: TGTGCCAGCAGTGCCGGTCCCCCCCGGGGCTACGAGCAGTACTTC. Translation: CASSAGPPRGYEQYF.

CDR3 sequence: CASSRQGSTRTDTQYF. The CDR3 DNA follows: TGCGCCAGCAGTCGACAGGGGTCAACCCGCACAGATACGCAGTATTTT. This chain links TRBV5-1 with TRBJ2-3; 8 nucleotides align to TRBD1. The V and J ends lost 5 bases and 1 base, in that order; junction bases with no gene match: 9. From germline, CDR1 is SGHRS and CDR2 YFSETQ. This CDR3 is 16 amino acids long.

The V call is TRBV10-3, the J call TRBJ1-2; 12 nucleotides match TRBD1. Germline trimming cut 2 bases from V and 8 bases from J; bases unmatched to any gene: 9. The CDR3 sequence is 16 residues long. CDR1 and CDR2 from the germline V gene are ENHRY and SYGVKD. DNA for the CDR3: TGTGCCATCAGTGAGACCGGGACAGGGGGCGCGTGGGGCTACACCTTC. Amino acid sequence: CAISETGTGGAWGYTF.